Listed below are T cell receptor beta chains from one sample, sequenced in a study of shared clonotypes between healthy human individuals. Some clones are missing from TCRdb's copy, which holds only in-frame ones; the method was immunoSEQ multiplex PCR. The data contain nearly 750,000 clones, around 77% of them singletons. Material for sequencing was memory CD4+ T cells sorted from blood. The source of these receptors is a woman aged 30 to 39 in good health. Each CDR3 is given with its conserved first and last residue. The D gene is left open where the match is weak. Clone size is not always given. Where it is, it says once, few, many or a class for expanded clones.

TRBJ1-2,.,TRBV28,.,CASSLRRQNGYTF,TGTGCCAGCAGTTTGAGAAGACAGAATGGCTACACCTTC
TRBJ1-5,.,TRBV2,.,CASSVQGGNQPQHF,TGTGCCAGCAGTGTACAGGGAGGCAATCAGCCCCAGCATTTT
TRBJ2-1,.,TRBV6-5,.,CASSYSRLEGKSEQFF,TGTGCCAGCAGTTACTCGAGACTTGAGGGAAAGAGTGAGCAGTTCTTC
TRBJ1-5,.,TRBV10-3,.,CAISETKADNQPQHF,TGTGCCATCAGTGAGACGAAAGCGGACAATCAGCCCCAGCATTTT
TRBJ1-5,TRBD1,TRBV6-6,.,CASSSTGLRQPQHF,TGTGCCAGCAGCTCGACAGGGCTCCGTCAGCCCCAGCATTTT
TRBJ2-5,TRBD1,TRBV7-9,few,CASSLGTGAPQETQYF,TGTGCCAGCAGCTTAGGGACAGGGGCCCCCCAAGAGACCCAGTACTTC
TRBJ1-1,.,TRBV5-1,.,CASSLSTDSEAFF,TGCGCCAGCAGCTTGAGTACAGATTCTGAAGCTTTCTTT
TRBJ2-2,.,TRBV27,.,CASKRTETTGELFF,TGTGCCAGCAAACGGACAGAAACCACCGGGGAGCTGTTTTTT
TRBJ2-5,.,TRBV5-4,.,CASSLGNSQETQYF,TGTGCCAGCAGCTTGGGTAACAGCCAAGAGACCCAGTACTTC
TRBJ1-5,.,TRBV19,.,CASRTQADSQPQHF,TGTGCCAGCAGGACCCAAGCGGATAGTCAGCCCCAGCATTTT
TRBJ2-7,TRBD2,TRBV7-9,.,CASSVGTSGGYEQYF,TGTGCCAGCAGCGTTGGGACTAGCGGAGGATACGAGCAGTACTTC
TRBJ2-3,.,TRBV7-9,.,CAGRDENTDTQYF,TGTGCCGGCCGGGACGAAAACACAGATACGCAGTATTTT
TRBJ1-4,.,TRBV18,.,CASSPRSATNEKLFF,TGTGCCAGCTCACCCAGATCTGCAACTAATGAAAAACTGTTTTTT
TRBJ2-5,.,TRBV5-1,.,CATATGNYQETQYF,TGCGCCACAGCGACAGGAAATTACCAAGAGACCCAGTACTTC
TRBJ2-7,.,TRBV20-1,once,CSARDSNEQYF,TGCAGTGCTAGAGATAGCAACGAGCAGTACTTC
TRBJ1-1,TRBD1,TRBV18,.,CASSPSGGNTEAFF,TGTGCCAGCTCACCCTCAGGGGGGAACACTGAAGCTTTCTTT
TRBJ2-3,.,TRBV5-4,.,CASSLVGQSTDTQYF,TGTGCCAGCAGCTTGGTTGGCCAAAGCACAGATACGCAGTATTTT
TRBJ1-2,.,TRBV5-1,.,CASSLEGPDFYTF,TGCGCCAGCAGCTTGGAGGGACCTGACTTCTACACCTTC
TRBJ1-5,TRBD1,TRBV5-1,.,CASSLGQGGQPQHF,TGCGCCAGCAGCTTGGGTCAGGGGGGTCAGCCCCAGCATTTT
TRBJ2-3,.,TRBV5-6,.,CASSLLDTDTQYF,TGTGCCAGCAGCTTACTCGACACAGATACGCAGTATTTT
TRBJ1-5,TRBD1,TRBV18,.,CASSPDRDGQPQHF,TGTGCCAGCTCACCGGACAGGGACGGCCAGCCCCAGCATTTT
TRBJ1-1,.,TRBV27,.,CASSLVPRGTEAFF,TGTGCCAGCAGTTTGGTCCCGCGGGGCACTGAAGCTTTCTTT
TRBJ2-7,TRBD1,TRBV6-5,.,CASSLDRAHEQYF,TGTGCCAGCAGCCTCGACAGGGCTCACGAGCAGTACTTC
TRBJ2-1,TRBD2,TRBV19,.,CASSIAGTSNIGQFF,TGTGCCAGTAGTATAGCAGGGACTAGCAACATAGGGCAGTTCTTC
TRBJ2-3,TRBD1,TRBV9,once,CASSALIGGPDTQYF,TGTGCCAGCAGCGCCCTAATAGGGGGCCCAGATACGCAGTATTTT
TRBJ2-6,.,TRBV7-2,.,CASSLGGFSGANVLTF,TGTGCCAGCAGCTTAGGGGGATTCTCTGGGGCCAACGTCCTGACTTTC
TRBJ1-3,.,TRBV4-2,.,CASSQDYSLDGNTIYF,TGTGCCAGCAGCCAAGATTACTCCTTGGACGGAAACACCATATATTTT
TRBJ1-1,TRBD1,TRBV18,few,CASSPGTGAEAFF,TGTGCCAGCTCACCCGGGACAGGGGCTGAAGCTTTCTTT
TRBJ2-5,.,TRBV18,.,CASSPRHEETQYF,TGTGCCAGCTCACCTCGACACGAAGAGACCCAGTACTTC
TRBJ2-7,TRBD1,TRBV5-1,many,CASTSGTETYEQYF,TGCGCCAGCACCTCCGGGACAGAGACCTACGAGCAGTACTTC
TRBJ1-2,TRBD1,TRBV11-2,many,CASSLATGTYGYTF,TGTGCCAGCAGCTTAGCGACAGGGACCTATGGCTACACCTTC
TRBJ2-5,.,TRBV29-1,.,CSVGQPGGETQYF,TGCAGCGTTGGTCAGCCGGGGGGCGAGACCCAGTACTTC
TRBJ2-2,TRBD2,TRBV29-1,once,CSADSSGVNTGELFF,TGCAGCGCCGATAGCAGCGGGGTAAACACCGGGGAGCTGTTTTTT
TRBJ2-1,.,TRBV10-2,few,CASSESILDWALDEQFF,TGCGCCAGCAGTGAGTCGATTCTGGACTGGGCCTTGGATGAGCAGTTCTTC
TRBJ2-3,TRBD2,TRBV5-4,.,CASSLSGRAVDTQYF,TGTGCCAGCAGCTTGAGCGGGAGGGCGGTAGATACGCAGTATTTT
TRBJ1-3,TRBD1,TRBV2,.,CASTGTGGNTIYF,TGTGCCAGCACCGGGACAGGGGGAAACACCATATATTTT
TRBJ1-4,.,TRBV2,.,CASSEQGRQKLFF,TGTGCCAGCAGTGAGCAGGGTAGGCAAAAACTGTTTTTT
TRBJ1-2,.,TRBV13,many,CASSLQGDYGYTF,TGTGCCAGCAGCTTACAGGGAGACTATGGCTACACCTTC
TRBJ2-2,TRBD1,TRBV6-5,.,CASSSWDRRDTGELFF,TGTGCCAGCAGTTCTTGGGACAGGCGGGACACCGGGGAGCTGTTTTTT
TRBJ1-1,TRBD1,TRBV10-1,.,CATLDRDTEAFF,TGCGCCACCCTGGACAGGGACACTGAAGCTTTCTTT
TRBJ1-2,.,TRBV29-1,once,CSVGTRGGGGYTF,TGCAGCGTTGGGACGCGCGGGGGGGGAGGCTACACCTTC
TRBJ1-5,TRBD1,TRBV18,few,CASRPTGDQPQHF,TGTGCCAGCCGTCCGACAGGGGATCAGCCCCAGCATTTT
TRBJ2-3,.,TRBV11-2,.,CASSLEGRGISDTQYF,TGTGCCAGCAGCTTAGAAGGACGCGGGATCTCAGATACGCAGTATTTT
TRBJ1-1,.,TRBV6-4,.,CASSSIGGVNAAEAFF,TGTGCCAGCAGCTCAATAGGTGGGGTCAACGCCGCTGAAGCTTTCTTT
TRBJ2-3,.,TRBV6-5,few,CATSSTDTQYF,TGTGCCACCTCGTCCACAGATACGCAGTATTTT
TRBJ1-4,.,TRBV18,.,CASSPPSTGWEVNEKLFF,TGTGCCAGCTCACCACCGAGTACTGGATGGGAAGTTAATGAAAAACTGTTTTTT
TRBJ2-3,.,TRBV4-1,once,CASSQVSLARNTDTQYF,TGCGCCAGCAGCCAAGTATCACTAGCTAGAAACACAGATACGCAGTATTTT
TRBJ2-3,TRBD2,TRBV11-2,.,CASSTRLAGDGDTQYF,TGTGCCAGCAGCACCCGACTAGCGGGAGATGGAGATACGCAGTATTTT
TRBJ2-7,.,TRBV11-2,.,CASSLLEGPYEQYF,TGTGCCAGCAGCTTACTCGAGGGACCATACGAGCAGTACTTC
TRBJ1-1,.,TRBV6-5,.,CASSYTGYNTEAFF,TGTGCCAGCAGTTACACGGGATACAACACTGAAGCTTTCTTT
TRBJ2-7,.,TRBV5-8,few,CASKGDLSSYEQYF,TGTGCCAGCAAGGGGGACCTAAGCTCCTACGAGCAGTACTTC
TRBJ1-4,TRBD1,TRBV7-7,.,CASSPGQTTNEKLFF,TGTGCCAGCAGCCCGGGACAGACAACTAATGAAAAACTGTTTTTT
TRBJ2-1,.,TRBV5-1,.,CASSSQGYEQFF,TGCGCCAGCAGCTCCCAGGGCTATGAGCAGTTCTTC
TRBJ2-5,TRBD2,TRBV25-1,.,CASSEYPSGRKETQYF,TGTGCCAGCAGTGAATATCCTAGCGGGAGGAAAGAGACCCAGTACTTC
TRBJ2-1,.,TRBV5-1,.,CASSSESGSYNEQFF,TGCGCCAGCAGCTCCGAAAGCGGCTCCTACAATGAGCAGTTCTTC